This T cell receptor (beta chain) was identified during a study of T cells after yellow fever vaccination. Study-wide results and limits: At approximately 96% for CD4 and approximately 88% for CD8, most primary-vaccination clones showed up again after the booster.

The CDR3 contains 15 residues. Trimming pared 1 base from V and 2 bases from J, leaving 10 bases between. CDR1 and CDR2 (germline): SGHTA, FQGTGA. TCRdb ran MiXCR on the 5' RACE reads and lists one entry per CDR3 protein. This sample yields about 58,000 distinct CDR3 sequences, of which approximately 5.5% are seen a single time; roughly 28% belongs to the top ten. The sequenced sample was PBMCs, either bulk or a sorted T-cell subset (CD4+, CD8+, memory, or dextramer-sorted; not recorded which), obtained on the day of the yellow fever booster vaccination. The chain links TRBV7-3 to TRBJ2-3; a weak D match, TRBD2 (6 bases). The clonotype originates from a man aged 18 to 35 who received the YFV17D yellow fever vaccine. CDR3 amino acids: CASSLKGLYTDTQYF. The CDR3 DNA is TGTGCCAGCAGCTTAAAGGGACTTTACACAGATACGCAGTATTTT.